This paragraph reports one T cell receptor beta chain. As yet, its antigen is unknown. The data originate from a study of T cell responses to AZD1222 COVID-19 vaccine. Findings of the study overall: Baseline serology detected seropositivity in only a handful of AZD1222 recipients. When two AZD1222 doses had been given, Spike-specific TCR breadth and depth rose. Of spike-specific TCRs, nearly half reportedly target regions left unmutated in variants. Donors were largely white British and mainly female; clonal diversity was possibly underestimated.

This table comes from immunoSEQ multiplex PCR, and its TCRdb copy is limited to in-frame clones, with some not included. The sample has around 180,000 clones; around 94% are singletons. Germline V gives CDR1 LNHDA, CDR2 SQIVND (reference sequence). This CDR3 is 15 amino acids long. Trimming took 8 bases from V and 5 from J; bases not matched to a gene: 7. This clonotype was obtained from an adult who received the AZD1222 COVID-19 vaccine. Specimen: peripheral blood, collected 28 days after the second AZD1222 dose. The V call is TRBV19, the J call TRBJ2-5; 14 nucleotides align to TRBD2. The CDR3 spells CASGTSGSTGETQYF. In DNA form, the CDR3 reads TGTGCCAGTGGGACTAGCGGGAGCACCGGGGAGACCCAGTACTTC.